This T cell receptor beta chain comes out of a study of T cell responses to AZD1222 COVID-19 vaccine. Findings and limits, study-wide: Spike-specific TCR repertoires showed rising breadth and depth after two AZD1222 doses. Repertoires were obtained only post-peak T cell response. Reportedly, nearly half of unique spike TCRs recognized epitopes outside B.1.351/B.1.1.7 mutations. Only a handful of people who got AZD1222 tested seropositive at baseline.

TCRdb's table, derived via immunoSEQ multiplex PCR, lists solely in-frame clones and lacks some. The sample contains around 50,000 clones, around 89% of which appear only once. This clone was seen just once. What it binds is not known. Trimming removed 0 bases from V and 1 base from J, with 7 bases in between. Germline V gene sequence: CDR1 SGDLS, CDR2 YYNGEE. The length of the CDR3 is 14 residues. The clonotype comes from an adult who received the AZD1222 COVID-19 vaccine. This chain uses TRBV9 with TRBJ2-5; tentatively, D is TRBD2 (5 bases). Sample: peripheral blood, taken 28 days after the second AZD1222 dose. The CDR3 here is CASSVGGSQETQYF. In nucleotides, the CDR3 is TGTGCCAGCAGCGTAGGAGGGAGCCAAGAGACCCAGTACTTC. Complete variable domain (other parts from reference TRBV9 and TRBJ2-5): DSGVTQTPKHLITATGQRVTLRCSPRSGDLSVYWYQQSLDQGLQFLIQYYNGEERAKGNILERFSAQQFPDLHSELNLSSLELGDSALYFCASSVGGSQETQYFGPGTRLLVL.